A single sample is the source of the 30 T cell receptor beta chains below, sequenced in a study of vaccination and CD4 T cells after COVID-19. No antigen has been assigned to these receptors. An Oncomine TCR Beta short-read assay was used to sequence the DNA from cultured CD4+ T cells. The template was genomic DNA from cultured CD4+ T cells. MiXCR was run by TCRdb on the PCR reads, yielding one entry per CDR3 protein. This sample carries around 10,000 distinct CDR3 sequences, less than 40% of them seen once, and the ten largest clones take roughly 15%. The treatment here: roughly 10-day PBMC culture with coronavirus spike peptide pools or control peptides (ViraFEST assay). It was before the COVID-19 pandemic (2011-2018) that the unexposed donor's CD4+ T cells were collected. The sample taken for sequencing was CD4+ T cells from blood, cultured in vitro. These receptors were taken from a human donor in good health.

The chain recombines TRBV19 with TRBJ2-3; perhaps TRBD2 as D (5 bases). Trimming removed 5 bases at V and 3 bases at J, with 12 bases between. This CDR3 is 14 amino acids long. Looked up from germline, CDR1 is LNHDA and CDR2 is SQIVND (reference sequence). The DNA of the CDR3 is TGTGCCAGTAGTTCGGGGTCTCCTACAGATACGCAGTATTTT. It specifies CASSSGSPTDTQYF.

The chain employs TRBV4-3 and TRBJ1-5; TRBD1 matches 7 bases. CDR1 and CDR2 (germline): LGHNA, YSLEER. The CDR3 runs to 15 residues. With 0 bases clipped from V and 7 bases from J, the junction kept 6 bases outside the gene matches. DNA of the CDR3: TGCGCCAGCAGCCAAGATTCCCAGGGGGGACAGCCCCAGCATTTT. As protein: CASSQDSQGGQPQHF.

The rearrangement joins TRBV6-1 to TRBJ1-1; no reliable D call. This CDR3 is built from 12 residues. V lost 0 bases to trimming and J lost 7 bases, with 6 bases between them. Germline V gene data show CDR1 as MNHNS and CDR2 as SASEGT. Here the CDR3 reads CASSEAGFEAFF. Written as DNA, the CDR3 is TGTGCCAGCAGTGAAGCAGGGTTTGAAGCTTTCTTT.

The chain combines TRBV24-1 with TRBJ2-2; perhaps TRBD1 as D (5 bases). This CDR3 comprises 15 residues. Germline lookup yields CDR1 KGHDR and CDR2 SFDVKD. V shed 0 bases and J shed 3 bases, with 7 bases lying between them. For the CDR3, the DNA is TGTGCCACCAGTGATTTGGCCAGGGACACCGGGGAGCTGTTTTTT. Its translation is CATSDLARDTGELFF.

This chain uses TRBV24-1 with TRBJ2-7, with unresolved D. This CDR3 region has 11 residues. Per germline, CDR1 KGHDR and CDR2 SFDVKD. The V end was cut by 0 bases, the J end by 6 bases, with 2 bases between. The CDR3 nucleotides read TGTGCCACCAGTGATTTGAGCGAGCAGTACTTC. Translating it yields CATSDLSEQYF.

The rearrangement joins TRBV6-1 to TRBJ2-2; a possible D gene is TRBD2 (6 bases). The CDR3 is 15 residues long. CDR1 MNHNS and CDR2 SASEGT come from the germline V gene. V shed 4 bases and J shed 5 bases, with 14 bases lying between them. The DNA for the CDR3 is TGTGCCAGCAGTGGGCAGGGAGGTCGGACCGGGGAGCTGTTTTTT. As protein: CASSGQGGRTGELFF.

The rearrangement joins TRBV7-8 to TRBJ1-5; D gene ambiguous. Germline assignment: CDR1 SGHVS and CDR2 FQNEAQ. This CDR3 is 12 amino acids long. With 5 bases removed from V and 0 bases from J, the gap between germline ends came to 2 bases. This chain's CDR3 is CASSHSNQPQHF. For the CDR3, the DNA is TGTGCCAGCAGCCATAGCAATCAGCCCCAGCATTTT.

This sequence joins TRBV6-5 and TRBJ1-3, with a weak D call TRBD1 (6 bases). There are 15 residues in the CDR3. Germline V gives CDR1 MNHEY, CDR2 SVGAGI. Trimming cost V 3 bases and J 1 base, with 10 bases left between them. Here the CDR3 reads CASSYPRGSGNTIYF. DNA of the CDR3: TGTGCCAGCAGTTATCCGAGGGGGTCTGGAAACACCATATATTTT.

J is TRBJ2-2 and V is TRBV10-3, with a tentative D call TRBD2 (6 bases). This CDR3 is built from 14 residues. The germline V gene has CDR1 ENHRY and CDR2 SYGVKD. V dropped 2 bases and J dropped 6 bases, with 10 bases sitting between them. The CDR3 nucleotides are TGTGCCATCAGTGAGGCTAGCGTGGCCGGGGAGCTGTTTTTT. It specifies CAISEASVAGELFF.

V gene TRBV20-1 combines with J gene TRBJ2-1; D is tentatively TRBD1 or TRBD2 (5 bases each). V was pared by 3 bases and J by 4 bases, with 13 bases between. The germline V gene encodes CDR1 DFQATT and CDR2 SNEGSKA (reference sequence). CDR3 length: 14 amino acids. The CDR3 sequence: CSASLVRGYNEQFF. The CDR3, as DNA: TGCAGTGCTAGTCTGGTGAGGGGATACAATGAGCAGTTCTTC.

The CDR3 DNA sequence: TGCAGTGCTCGGGACAGCCAAGAGACCCAGTACTTC. The encoded protein is CSARDSQETQYF. This sequence joins TRBV20-1 and TRBJ2-5; TRBD1 matches 7 bases. Per germline, CDR1 DFQATT and CDR2 SNEGSKA (reference sequence). J was trimmed by 1 base and V by 5 bases; bases with no gene match: 1. This CDR3 comprises 12 residues.

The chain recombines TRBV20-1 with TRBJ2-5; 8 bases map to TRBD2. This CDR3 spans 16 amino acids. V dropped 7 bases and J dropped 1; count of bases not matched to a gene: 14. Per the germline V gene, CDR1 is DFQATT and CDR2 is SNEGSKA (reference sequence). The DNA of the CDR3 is TGCAGTGGGCATGCCCCGGGAGGGAATTTCCAAGAGACCCAGTACTTC. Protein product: CSGHAPGGNFQETQYF.

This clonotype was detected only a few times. This chain's CDR3 is CSARDRGYEQYF. The DNA for the CDR3 is TGCAGTGCTAGAGACAGGGGGTACGAGCAGTACTTC. The chain has TRBV20-1 and TRBJ2-7, with 7 bases that match TRBD1. The germline gives CDR1 DFQATT, CDR2 SNEGSKA (reference sequence). V was clipped by 0 bases and J by 4 bases; unmatched bases: 0. This CDR3 spans 12 amino acids.

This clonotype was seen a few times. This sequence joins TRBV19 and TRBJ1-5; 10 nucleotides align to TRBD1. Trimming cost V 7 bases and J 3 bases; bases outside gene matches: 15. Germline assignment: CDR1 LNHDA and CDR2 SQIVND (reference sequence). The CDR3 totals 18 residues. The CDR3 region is CASKHSRGQGINNQPQHF. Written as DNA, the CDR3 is TGTGCCAGTAAACACTCGAGGGGACAGGGGATTAACAATCAGCCCCAGCATTTT. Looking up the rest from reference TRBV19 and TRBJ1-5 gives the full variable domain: DGGITQSPKYLFRKEGQNVTLSCEQNLNHDAMYWYRQDPGQGLRLIYYSQIVNDFQKGDIAEGYSVSREKKESFPLTVTSAQKNPTAFYLCASKHSRGQGINNQPQHFGDGTRLSIL.

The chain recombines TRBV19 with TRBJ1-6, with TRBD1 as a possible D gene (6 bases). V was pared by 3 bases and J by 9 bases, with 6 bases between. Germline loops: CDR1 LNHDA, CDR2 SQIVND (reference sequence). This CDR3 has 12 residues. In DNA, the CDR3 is TGTGCCAGTAGTATCAGGGGTTCACCCCTCCACTTT. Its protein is CASSIRGSPLHF.

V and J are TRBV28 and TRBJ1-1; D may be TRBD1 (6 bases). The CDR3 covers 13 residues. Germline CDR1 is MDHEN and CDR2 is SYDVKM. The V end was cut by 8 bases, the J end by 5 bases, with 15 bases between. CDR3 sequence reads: CASRSGGRTEAFF. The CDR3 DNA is TGTGCCAGCCGATCTGGGGGGCGAACTGAAGCTTTCTTT.

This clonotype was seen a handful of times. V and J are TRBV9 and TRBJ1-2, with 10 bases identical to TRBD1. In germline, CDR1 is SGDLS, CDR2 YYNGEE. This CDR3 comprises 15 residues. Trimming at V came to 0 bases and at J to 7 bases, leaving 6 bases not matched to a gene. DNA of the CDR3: TGTGCCAGCAGCGTAGGGGAAGGGGACAGGGGTGGCTACACCTTC. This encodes CASSVGEGDRGGYTF.

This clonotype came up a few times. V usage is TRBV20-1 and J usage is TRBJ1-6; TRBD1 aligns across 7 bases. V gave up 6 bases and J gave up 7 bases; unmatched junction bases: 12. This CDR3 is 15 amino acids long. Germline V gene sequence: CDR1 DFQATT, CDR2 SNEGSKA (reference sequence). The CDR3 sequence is CSANERTGENSPLHF. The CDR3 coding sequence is TGCAGTGCCAATGAACGGACAGGTGAAAATTCACCCCTCCACTTT.

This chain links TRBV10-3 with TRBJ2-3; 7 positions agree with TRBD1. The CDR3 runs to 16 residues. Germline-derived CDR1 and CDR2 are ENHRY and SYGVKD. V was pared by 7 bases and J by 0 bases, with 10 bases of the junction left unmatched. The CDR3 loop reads CAINSQGVRSTDTQYF. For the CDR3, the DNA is TGTGCCATCAATAGCCAGGGGGTACGGAGCACAGATACGCAGTATTTT.

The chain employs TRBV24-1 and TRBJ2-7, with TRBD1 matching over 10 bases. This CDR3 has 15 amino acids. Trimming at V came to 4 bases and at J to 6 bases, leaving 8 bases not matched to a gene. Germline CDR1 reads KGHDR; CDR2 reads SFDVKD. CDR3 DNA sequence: TGTGCCACCAGTGACCCCGGACAGGGGGTCCGCGAGCAGTACTTC. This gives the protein CATSDPGQGVREQYF.

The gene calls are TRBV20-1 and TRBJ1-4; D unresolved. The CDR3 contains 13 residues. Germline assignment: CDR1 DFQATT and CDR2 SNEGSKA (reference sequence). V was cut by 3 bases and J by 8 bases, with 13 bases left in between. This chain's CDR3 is CSASGALGEKLFF. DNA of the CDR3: TGCAGTGCTAGTGGTGCCCTCGGCGAAAAACTGTTTTTT.

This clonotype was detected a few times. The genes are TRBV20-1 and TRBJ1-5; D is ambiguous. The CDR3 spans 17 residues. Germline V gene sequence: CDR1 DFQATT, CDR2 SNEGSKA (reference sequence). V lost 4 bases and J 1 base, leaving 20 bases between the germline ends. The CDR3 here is CSAIDWLGKGSNQPQHF. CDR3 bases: TGCAGTGCTATCGATTGGCTGGGAAAAGGGAGCAATCAGCCCCAGCATTTT.

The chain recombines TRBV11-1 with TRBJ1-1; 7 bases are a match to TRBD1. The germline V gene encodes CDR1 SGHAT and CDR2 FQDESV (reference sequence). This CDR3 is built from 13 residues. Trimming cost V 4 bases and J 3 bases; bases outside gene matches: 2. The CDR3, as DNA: TGTGCCAGCAGCTGGGACAGATACACTGAAGCTTTCTTT. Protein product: CASSWDRYTEAFF.

This chain's CDR3 is CASKRGGGTEAFF. In nucleotides, the CDR3 is TGTGCCAGTAAGAGGGGAGGAGGGACTGAAGCTTTCTTT. The V gene is TRBV19, the J gene TRBJ1-1, with D possibly matching TRBD1 (5 bases). Trimming removed 7 bases from V and 5 bases from J, with 14 bases in between. The CDR3 has 13 residues. The germline CDR1 and CDR2 sequences are LNHDA and SQIVND (reference sequence).

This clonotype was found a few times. DNA of the CDR3: TGTGCCATCAGTGAAAGACAGGGAGGCTATGGCTACACCTTC. Translated: CAISERQGGYGYTF. J is TRBJ1-2 and V is TRBV10-3, with 7 bases that match TRBD1. V dropped 3 bases and J dropped 4; count of bases not matched to a gene: 5. This CDR3 has 14 residues. Per the germline V gene, CDR1 is ENHRY and CDR2 is SYGVKD.

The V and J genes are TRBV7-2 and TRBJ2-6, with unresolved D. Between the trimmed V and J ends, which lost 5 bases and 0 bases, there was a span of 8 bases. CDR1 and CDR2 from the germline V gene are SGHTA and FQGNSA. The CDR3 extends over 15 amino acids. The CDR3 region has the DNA TGTGCCAGCAGCCCCGTTAGCTCTGGGGCCAACGTCCTGACTTTC. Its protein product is CASSPVSSGANVLTF.

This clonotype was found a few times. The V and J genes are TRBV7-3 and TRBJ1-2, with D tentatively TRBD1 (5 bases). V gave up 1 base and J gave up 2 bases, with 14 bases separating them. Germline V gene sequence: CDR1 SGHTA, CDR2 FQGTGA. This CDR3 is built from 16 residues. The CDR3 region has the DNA TGTGCCAGCAGCTTAAGTCTCCCAGGGATAAACTATGGCTACACCTTC. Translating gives CASSLSLPGINYGYTF.

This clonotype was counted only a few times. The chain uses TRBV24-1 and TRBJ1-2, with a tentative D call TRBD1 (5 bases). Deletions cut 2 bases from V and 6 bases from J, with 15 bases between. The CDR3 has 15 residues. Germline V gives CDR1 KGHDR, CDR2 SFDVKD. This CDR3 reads CATSDSPSGGNGYTF. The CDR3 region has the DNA TGTGCCACCAGTGATTCGCCCTCTGGGGGAAATGGCTACACCTTC.

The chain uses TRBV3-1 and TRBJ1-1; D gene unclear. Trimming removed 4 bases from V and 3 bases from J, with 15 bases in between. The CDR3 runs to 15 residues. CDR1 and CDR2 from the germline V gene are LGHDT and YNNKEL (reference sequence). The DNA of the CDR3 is TGTGCCAGCAGCCCCGGGAGGTTGATCGACACTGAAGCTTTCTTT. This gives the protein CASSPGRLIDTEAFF. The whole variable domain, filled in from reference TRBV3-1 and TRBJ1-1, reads DTAVSQTPKYLVTQMGNDKSIKCEQNLGHDTMYWYKQDSKKFLKIMFSYNNKELIINETVPNRFSPKSPDKAHLNLHINSLELGDSAVYFCASSPGRLIDTEAFFGQGTRLTVV.

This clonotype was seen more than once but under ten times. The chain's CDR3 is CASTQGRGQPQHF. The CDR3 DNA reads as TGTGCCAGCACCCAGGGGCGAGGCCAGCCCCAGCATTTT. The chain joins TRBV6-1 to TRBJ1-5; weak D call: TRBD1 (6 bases). From germline, CDR1 is MNHNS and CDR2 SASEGT. With 7 bases removed from V and 7 bases from J, the gap between germline ends came to 14 bases. CDR3 length: 13 amino acids.